This T cell receptor (beta chain) is from a study of blood T cell repertoires in COVID-19. Study as a whole: Both acute and convalescent COVID-19 samples were obtained from the United States, Italy and Spain. From T cells, B-cell-depleted T cells, or PBMCs came the material, which was cDNA or gDNA.

J gave up 0 bases and V 4 bases, and 5 bases lay outside the gene matches. The CDR3 spans 15 residues. CDR1 is WSHSY and CDR2 is SAAADI in the germline V gene. Assay: immunoSEQ multiplex PCR; the TCRdb copy retains only in-frame clones and omits some. Of some 130,000 clones in the sample, 60% to 80% were seen once. The receptor comes from a woman aged 70-85 years with acute or convalescent COVID-19. The V gene is TRBV10-2, the J gene TRBJ1-1; 7 nucleotides match TRBD1. Sequencing input: peripheral blood. This chain's CDR3 is CASSGGGSMNTEAFF. DNA for the CDR3: TGCGCCAGCAGTGGAGGGGGCTCTATGAACACTGAAGCTTTCTTT.